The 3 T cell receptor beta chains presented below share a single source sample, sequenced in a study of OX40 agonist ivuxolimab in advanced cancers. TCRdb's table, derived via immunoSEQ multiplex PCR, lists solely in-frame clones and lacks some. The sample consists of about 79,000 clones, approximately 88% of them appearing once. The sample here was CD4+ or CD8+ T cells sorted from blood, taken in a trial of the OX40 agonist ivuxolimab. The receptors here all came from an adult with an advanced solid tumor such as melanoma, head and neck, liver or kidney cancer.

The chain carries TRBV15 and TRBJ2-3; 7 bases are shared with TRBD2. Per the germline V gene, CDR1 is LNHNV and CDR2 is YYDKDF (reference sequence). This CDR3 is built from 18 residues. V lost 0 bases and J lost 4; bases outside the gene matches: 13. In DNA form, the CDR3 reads TGTGCCACCAGCAGAGATTCCGGGGCGGGAGCAAGATCAGATACGCAGTATTTT. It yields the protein CATSRDSGAGARSDTQYF.

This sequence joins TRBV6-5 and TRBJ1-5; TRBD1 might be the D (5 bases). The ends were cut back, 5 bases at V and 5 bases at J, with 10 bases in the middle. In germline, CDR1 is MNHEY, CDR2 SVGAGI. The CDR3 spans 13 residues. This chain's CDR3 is CASSGDPYQPQHF. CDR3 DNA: TGTGCCAGCAGTGGGGACCCGTATCAGCCCCAGCATTTT.

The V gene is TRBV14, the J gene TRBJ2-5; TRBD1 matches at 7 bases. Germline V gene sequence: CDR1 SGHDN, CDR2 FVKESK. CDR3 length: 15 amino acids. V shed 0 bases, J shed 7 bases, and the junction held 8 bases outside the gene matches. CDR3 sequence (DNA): TGTGCCAGCAGCCAAGATCTCGTAGAGGGGGCGACCCAGTACTTC. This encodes CASSQDLVEGATQYF. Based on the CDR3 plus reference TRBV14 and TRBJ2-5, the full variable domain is EAGVTQFPSHSVIEKGQTVTLRCDPISGHDNLYWYRRVMGKEIKFLLHFVKESKQDESGMPNNRFLAERTGGTYSTLKVQPAELEDSGVYFCASSQDLVEGATQYFGPGTRLLVL.